This passage covers 14 T cell receptor beta chains from one sample sequenced in a study of cytomegalovirus exposure and HLA in healthy donors. Profiled with immunoSEQ multiplex PCR; TCRdb holds only in-frame clones, not every one. The sample lists a few hundred thousand clones; 86% were seen once. The sample was PBMCs. The receptors stem from a woman younger than 35 in good health and CMV-seronegative.

The chain carries TRBV5-4 and TRBJ2-3; D is unresolved. With 5 bases removed from V and 2 bases from J, the gap between germline ends came to 15 bases. The germline V gene has CDR1 SGHNT and CDR2 YYREEE (reference sequence). This CDR3 region has 15 residues. CDR3 amino acids: CASRRAQSLTDTQYF. CDR3 bases: TGTGCCAGCAGACGAGCACAGAGTCTCACAGATACGCAGTATTTT.

This clone has a single count. The chain joins TRBV7-9 to TRBJ1-2; D remains ambiguous. CDR3 length: 15 amino acids. The germline CDR1 and CDR2 sequences are SEHNR and FQNEAQ (reference sequence). V lost 1 base and J 6 bases, leaving 15 bases between the germline ends. The CDR3 loop reads CASSLVLGPVHGYTF. CDR3 nucleotide sequence: TGTGCCAGCAGCTTAGTATTGGGCCCGGTCCATGGCTACACCTTC.

The chain couples TRBV29-1 to TRBJ2-7; no reliable D call. The length of the CDR3 is 12 residues. The germline CDR1 and CDR2 sequences are SQVTM and ANQGSEA. V was pared by 4 bases and J by 6 bases, with 13 bases between. The CDR3, as DNA: TGCAGCGTTGCGGCAGGCCGAACCGAGCAGTACTTC. This codes for CSVAAGRTEQYF.

This clone was seen a single time. This chain joins TRBV15 and TRBJ2-2; weak D call: TRBD1 (6 bases). Germline assignment: CDR1 LNHNV and CDR2 YYDKDF (reference sequence). CDR3 length: 14 amino acids. The DNA of the CDR3 is TGTGGTCGAGACAGGTGGGCGAACACCGGGGAGCTGTTTTTT. Translated: CGRDRWANTGELFF.

This chain uses TRBV29-1 with TRBJ1-2, with TRBD1 as a possible D gene (5 bases). CDR3 length: 14 amino acids. Looked up from germline, CDR1 is SQVTM and CDR2 is ANQGSEA. The V and J ends lost 6 bases and 8 bases respectively, with 22 bases between them. The CDR3 sequence: CSVLLSIPEGGYTF. The CDR3 nucleotides are TGCAGCGTATTACTTTCGATCCCGGAGGGGGGCTACACCTTC.

CDR3 in amino acids: CASSLGQEQFF. CDR3 sequence (DNA): TGTGCCAGCAGCTTAGGGCAGGAGCAGTTCTTC. This chain joins TRBV7-3 and TRBJ2-1; D unresolved. The CDR3 has 11 amino acids. Trimming removed 2 bases from V and 10 bases from J, with 6 bases in between. Germline lookup yields CDR1 SGHTA and CDR2 FQGTGA.

J is TRBJ1-5 and V is TRBV2; D may be TRBD1 (5 bases). The germline V gene has CDR1 SNHLY and CDR2 FYNNEI. The CDR3 has 15 residues. V was trimmed by 1 base and J by 7 bases, leaving 14 bases between them. CDR3 in amino acids: CASSEGTREVQPQHF. DNA of the CDR3: TGTGCCAGCAGTGAAGGGACCAGGGAGGTACAGCCCCAGCATTTT.

The chain joins TRBV2 to TRBJ2-3; TRBD2 agrees at 13 bases. CDR1 SNHLY and CDR2 FYNNEI come from the germline V gene. Trimming cost V 3 bases and J 4 bases; bases outside gene matches: 10. This CDR3 region has 18 residues. The CDR3 sequence: CASSEFGLAGVGADTQYF. The CDR3 nucleotides read TGTGCCAGCAGTGAGTTCGGACTAGCGGGAGTAGGAGCAGATACGCAGTATTTT.

The chain uses TRBV14 and TRBJ2-1; 7 bases are shared with TRBD2. V shed 3 bases, J shed 4 bases, and the junction held 9 bases outside the gene matches. This CDR3 comprises 16 residues. CDR1 is SGHDN and CDR2 is FVKESK in the germline V gene. This CDR3 reads CASSHGGGRAYNEQFF. The CDR3 DNA sequence: TGTGCCAGCAGCCACGGCGGCGGGAGAGCTTACAATGAGCAGTTCTTC.

This clone was counted between two and nine times. The chain carries TRBV6-5 and TRBJ2-7; no definite D call. The CDR3 sequence is 11 residues long. From germline, CDR1 is MNHEY and CDR2 SVGAGI. V was shortened by 8 bases and J by 3 bases, with 8 bases between the two germline ends. Written as DNA, the CDR3 is TGTGCCAGCGAGTACGACTACGAGCAGTACTTC. Translated, it gives CASEYDYEQYF.

This chain links TRBV5-1 with TRBJ1-2, with D possibly being TRBD1 (6 bases). The V end was cut by 0 bases, the J end by 3 bases, with 6 bases between. Germline V gene data show CDR1 as SGHRS and CDR2 as YFSETQ. The CDR3 has 13 residues. The DNA for the CDR3 is TGCGCCAGCAGCTTGGCAGGGGACTATGGCTACACCTTC. This translates into CASSLAGDYGYTF.

V gene TRBV2 combines with J gene TRBJ1-5; possible D gene TRBD1, 5 bases. CDR1 SNHLY and CDR2 FYNNEI come from the germline V gene. Trimming removed 6 bases at V and 0 bases at J, with 9 bases between. The CDR3 has 14 residues. This CDR3 reads CASRTTDSNQPQHF. For the CDR3, the DNA is TGTGCCAGCAGGACGACAGATAGCAATCAGCCCCAGCATTTT.

This chain connects TRBV2 to TRBJ2-1, with 10 nucleotides matching TRBD2. The V and J ends lost 7 bases and 10 bases, in that order; junction bases with no gene match: 13. Germline loops: CDR1 SNHLY, CDR2 FYNNEI. The CDR3 spans 15 residues. CDR3 nucleotides: TGTGCCAGCATGGCGAGCGGGGGGGTTTTGAGGGAGCAGTTCTTC. This gives the protein CASMASGGVLREQFF.

The rearrangement uses TRBV6-4 and TRBJ2-1; a possible D gene is TRBD2 (7 bases). Germline V lookup: CDR1 MRHNA, CDR2 SNTAGT. CDR3 length: 16 amino acids. The V end was cut by 1 base, the J end by 9 bases, with 19 bases between. The CDR3 sequence: CASSDLGLADRGEQFF. As DNA, the CDR3 is TGTGCCAGCAGTGACTTGGGTCTAGCGGACAGAGGTGAGCAGTTCTTC.